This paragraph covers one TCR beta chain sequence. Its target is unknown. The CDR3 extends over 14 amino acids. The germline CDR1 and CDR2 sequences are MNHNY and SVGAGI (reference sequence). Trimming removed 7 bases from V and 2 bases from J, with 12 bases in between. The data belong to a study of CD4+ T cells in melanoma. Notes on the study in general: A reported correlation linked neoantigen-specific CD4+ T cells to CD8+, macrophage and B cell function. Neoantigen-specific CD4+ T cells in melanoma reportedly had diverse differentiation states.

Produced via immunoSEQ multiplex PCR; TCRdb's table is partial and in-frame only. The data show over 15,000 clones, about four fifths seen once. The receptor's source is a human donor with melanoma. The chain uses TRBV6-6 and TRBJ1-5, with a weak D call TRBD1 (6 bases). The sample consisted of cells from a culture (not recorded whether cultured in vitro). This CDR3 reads CASIGGFGNQPQHF. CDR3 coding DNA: TGTGCCAGCATTGGGGGCTTTGGCAATCAGCCCCAGCATTTT.